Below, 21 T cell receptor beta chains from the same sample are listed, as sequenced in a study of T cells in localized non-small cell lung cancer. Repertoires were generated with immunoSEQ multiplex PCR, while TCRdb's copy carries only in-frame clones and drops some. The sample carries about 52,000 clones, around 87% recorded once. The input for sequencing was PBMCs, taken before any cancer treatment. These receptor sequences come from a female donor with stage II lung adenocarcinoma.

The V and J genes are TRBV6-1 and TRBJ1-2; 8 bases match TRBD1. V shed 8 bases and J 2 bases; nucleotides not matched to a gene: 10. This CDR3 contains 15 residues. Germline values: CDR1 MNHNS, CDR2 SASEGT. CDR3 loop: CASGYQTGENYGYTF. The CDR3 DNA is TGTGCCAGCGGCTACCAGACAGGGGAGAACTATGGCTACACCTTC.

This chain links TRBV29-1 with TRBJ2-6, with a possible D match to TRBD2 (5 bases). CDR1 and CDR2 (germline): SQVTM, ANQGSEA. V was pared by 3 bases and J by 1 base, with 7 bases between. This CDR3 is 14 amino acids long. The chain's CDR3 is CSVDEGSGANVLTF. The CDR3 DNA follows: TGCAGCGTTGATGAGGGATCTGGGGCCAACGTCCTGACTTTC.

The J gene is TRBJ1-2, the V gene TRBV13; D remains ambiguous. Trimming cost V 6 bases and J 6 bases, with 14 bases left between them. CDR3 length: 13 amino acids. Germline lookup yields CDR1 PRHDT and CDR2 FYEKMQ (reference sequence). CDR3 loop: CASREQGRDGYTF. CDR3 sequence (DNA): TGTGCCAGCAGGGAACAAGGGCGGGATGGCTACACCTTC.

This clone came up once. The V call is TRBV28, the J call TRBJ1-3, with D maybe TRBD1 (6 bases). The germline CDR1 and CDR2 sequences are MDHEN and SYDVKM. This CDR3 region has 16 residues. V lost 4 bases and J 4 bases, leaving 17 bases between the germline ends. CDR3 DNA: TGTGCCAGCAGTTCCCACAGGGAAGGTTTAGGAAACACCATATATTTT. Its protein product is CASSSHREGLGNTIYF.

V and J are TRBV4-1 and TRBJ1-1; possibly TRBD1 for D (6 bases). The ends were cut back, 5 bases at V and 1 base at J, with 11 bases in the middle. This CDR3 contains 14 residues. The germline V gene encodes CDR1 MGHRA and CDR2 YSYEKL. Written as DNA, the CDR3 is TGCGCCAGCAGCTGGACAGAAAAGAACACTGAAGCTTTCTTT. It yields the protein CASSWTEKNTEAFF.

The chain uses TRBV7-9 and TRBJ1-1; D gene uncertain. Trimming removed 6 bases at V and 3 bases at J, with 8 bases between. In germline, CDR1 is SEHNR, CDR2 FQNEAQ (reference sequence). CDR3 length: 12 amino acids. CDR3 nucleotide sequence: TGTGCCAGCAGTCAAACGGACACTGAAGCTTTCTTT. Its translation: CASSQTDTEAFF.

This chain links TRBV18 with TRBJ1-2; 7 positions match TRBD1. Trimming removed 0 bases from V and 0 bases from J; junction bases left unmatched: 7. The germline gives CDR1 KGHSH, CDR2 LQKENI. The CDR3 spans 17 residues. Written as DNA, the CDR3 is TGTGCCAGCTCACCACCGATGCCAGGGACAGCTAACTATGGCTACACCTTC. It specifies CASSPPMPGTANYGYTF. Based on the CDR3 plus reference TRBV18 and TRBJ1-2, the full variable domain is NAGVMQNPRHLVRRRGQEARLRCSPMKGHSHVYWYRQLPEEGLKFMVYLQKENIIDESGMPKERFSAEFPKEGPSILRIQQVVRGDSAAYFCASSPPMPGTANYGYTFGSGTRLTVV.

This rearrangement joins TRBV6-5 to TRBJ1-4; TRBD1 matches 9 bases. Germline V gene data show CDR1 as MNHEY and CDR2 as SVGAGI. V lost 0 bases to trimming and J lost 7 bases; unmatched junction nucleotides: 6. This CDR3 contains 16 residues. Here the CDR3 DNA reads TGTGCCAGCAGTTACTCCCCACAGGGGGCTAGTGAAAAACTGTTTTTT. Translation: CASSYSPQGASEKLFF.

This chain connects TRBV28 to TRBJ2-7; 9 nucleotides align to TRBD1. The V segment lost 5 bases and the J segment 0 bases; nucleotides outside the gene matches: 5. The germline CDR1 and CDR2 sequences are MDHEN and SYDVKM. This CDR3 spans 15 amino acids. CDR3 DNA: TGTGCCAGCAGTCCGCCGGGACAGGGCTCCTACGAGCAGTACTTC. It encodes CASSPPGQGSYEQYF.

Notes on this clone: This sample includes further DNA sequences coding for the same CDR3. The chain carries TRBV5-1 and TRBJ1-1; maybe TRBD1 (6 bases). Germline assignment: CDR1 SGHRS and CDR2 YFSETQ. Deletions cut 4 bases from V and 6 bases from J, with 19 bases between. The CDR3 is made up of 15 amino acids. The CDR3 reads CASSDGGGGRAEAFF. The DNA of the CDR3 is TGCGCCAGCAGCGACGGAGGCGGGGGGCGCGCTGAAGCTTTCTTT.

The CDR3 bases are TGTGCCAGCAGCTTTGAGACGCCGAACACTGAAGCTTTCTTT. Protein product: CASSFETPNTEAFF. The gene calls are TRBV5-8 and TRBJ1-1; D ambiguous. The CDR3 has 14 residues. Trimming left V 2 bases short and J 1 base short, with 9 bases between. The germline gives CDR1 SGHTS, CDR2 YDEGEE.

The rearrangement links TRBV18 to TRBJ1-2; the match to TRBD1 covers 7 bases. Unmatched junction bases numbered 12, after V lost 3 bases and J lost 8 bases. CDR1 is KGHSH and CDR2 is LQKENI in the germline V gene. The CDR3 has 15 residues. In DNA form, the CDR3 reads TGTGCCAGCTCACCTACGAAAGGGGGCGCATGGGGCTACACCTTC. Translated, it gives CASSPTKGGAWGYTF.

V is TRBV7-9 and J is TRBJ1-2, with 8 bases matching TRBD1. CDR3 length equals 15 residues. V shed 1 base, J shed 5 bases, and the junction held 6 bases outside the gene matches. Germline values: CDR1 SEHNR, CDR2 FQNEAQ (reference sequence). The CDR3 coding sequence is TGTGCCAGCAGCTTAGAGACAGGGGTGGGGTATGGCTACACCTTC. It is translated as CASSLETGVGYGYTF.

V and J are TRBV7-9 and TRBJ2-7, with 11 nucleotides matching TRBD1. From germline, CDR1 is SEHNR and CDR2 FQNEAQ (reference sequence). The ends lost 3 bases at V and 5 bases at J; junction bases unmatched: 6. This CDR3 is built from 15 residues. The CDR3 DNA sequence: TGTGCCAGCAGCTTTACCGGGACAGGGGGAAACGAGCAGTACTTC. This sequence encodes CASSFTGTGGNEQYF.

Written as DNA, the CDR3 is TGCAGTGCTGGAATAGAGCCTGGCTACACCTTC. It encodes CSAGIEPGYTF. The chain carries TRBV20-1 and TRBJ1-2, with no clear D. Trimming stripped 5 bases from V and 7 bases from J, with 11 bases between. Per germline, CDR1 DFQATT and CDR2 SNEGSKA (reference sequence). This CDR3 region has 11 residues.

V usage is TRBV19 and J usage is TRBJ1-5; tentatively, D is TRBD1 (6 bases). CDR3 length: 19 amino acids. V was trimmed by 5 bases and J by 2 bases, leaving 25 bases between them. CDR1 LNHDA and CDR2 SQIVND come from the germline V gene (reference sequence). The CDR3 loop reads CASSERVVGGSIRNQPQHF. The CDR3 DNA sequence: TGTGCCAGTAGTGAAAGGGTGGTGGGGGGCTCTATACGCAATCAGCCCCAGCATTTT.

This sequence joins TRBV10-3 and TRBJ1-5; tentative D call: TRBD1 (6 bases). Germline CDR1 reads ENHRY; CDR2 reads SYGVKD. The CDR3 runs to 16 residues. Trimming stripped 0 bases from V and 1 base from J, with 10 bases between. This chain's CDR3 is CAISESWTDSNQPQHF. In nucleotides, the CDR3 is TGTGCCATCAGTGAGTCCTGGACAGACAGCAATCAGCCCCAGCATTTT.

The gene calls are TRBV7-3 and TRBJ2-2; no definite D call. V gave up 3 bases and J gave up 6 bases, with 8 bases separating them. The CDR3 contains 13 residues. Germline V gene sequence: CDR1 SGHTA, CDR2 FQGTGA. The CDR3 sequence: CASSFLRSGELFF. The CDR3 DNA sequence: TGTGCCAGCAGCTTCCTCAGGTCCGGGGAGCTGTTTTTT.

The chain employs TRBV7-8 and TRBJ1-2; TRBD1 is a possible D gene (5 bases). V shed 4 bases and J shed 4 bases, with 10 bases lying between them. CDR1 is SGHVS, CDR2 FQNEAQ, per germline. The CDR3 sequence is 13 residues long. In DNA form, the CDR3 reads TGTGCCAGCAGCTGGGGCGACGGCTATGGCTACACCTTC. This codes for CASSWGDGYGYTF.

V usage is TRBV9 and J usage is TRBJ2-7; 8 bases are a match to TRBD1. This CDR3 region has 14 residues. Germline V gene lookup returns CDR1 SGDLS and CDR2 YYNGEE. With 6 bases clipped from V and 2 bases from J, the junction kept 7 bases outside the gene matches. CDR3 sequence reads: CASNRGTDPYEQYF. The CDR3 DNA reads TGTGCCAGCAACAGGGGGACTGACCCCTACGAGCAGTACTTC.

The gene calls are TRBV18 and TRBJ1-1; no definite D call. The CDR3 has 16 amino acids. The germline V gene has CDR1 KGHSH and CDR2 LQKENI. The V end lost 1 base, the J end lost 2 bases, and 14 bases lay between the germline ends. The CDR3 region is CASSPRSIRSNTEAFF. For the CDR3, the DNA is TGTGCCAGCTCACCACGTTCAATCAGATCAAACACTGAAGCTTTCTTT.